Listed below are T cell receptor beta chains from one sample, sequenced in a study of blood T cell repertoires in COVID-19. Measured with immunoSEQ multiplex PCR; TCRdb has only the in-frame clones, and not every one. The data show 320,000 or so clones, about 90% seen once. The sequenced material came from PBMCs or T cells enriched from blood (not recorded which). The origin of the receptors is a woman in her 30s who had recovered from COVID-19. Each CDR3 is given with its conserved first and last residue. A D gene is named only where the DNA matches it firmly. Not every row has a clone size; where given, it reads once, few, many or a size class.

clone size	D gene	V gene	J gene	CDR3 DNA	CDR3 protein
few	TRBD1	TRBV30	TRBJ1-4	TGTGCCTGGACCGGACAGGGAGGAGCGAAACTGTTTTTT	CAWTGQGGAKLFF
NA	TRBD1	TRBV2	TRBJ2-7	TGTGCCAGCAACCCGGGACAGGACTACGAGCAGTACTTC	CASNPGQDYEQYF
few	TRBD2	TRBV11-2	TRBJ2-5	TGTGCCAGCAGCACAGGACTAGCGGGGGGATCGGGGACCCAGTACTTC	CASSTGLAGGSGTQYF
NA	NA	TRBV6-5	TRBJ1-2	TGTGCCAGCAGGCTGGACATGGCTAACTATGGCTACACCTTC	CASRLDMANYGYTF
once	NA	TRBV11-2	TRBJ1-1	TGTGCCAGCAGCTTAGAGACAGAAGCTTTCTTT	CASSLETEAFF
NA	NA	TRBV7-9	TRBJ2-7	TGTGCCAGCAGCTTACCAGGGGTCGCGTCCTACGAGCAGTACTTC	CASSLPGVASYEQYF
NA	TRBD1	TRBV10-1	TRBJ1-1	TGCGCCAGCAGTCAAGGGGGCGCCGGAACTGAAGCTTTCTTT	CASSQGGAGTEAFF
NA	NA	TRBV13	TRBJ1-4	TGTGCCAGCAGCCCAAGACAGGCCGGTAATGAAAAACTGTTTTTT	CASSPRQAGNEKLFF
NA	NA	TRBV5-1	TRBJ2-1	TGCGCCAGCGGGGGCCCAACGGGGGGCTCCTACAATGAGCAGTTCTTC	CASGGPTGGSYNEQFF
NA	TRBD1	TRBV30	TRBJ1-2	TGTGCCTGGAGTGTACGACAGGGGTATGGCTACACCTTC	CAWSVRQGYGYTF
NA	TRBD1	TRBV4-3	TRBJ2-1	TGCGCCAGCAGCTGGGACAGGGGGAACTACAATGAGCAGTTCTTC	CASSWDRGNYNEQFF
NA	NA	TRBV10-1	TRBJ2-3	TGCGCCAGCAGTCCCCAGGCCGCGGGGTCAGATACGCAGTATTTT	CASSPQAAGSDTQYF
NA	TRBD1	TRBV29-1	TRBJ1-1	TGCAGCGTCGGCCAGGGGGCGGACACTGAAGCTTTCTTT	CSVGQGADTEAFF
NA	NA	TRBV3-1/TRBV3-2	TRBJ2-1	TGTGCCAGCAGCCAGCGCCGGGATCTCTCCTACAATGAGCAGTTCTTC	CASSQRRDLSYNEQFF
once	TRBD2	TRBV12-3/TRBV12-4	TRBJ2-7	TGTGCCAGCAGTACCGGGACTAGCTACGAGCAGTACTTC	CASSTGTSYEQYF
NA	NA	TRBV2	TRBJ2-3	TGTGCCAGCAGTAGAGGGGACACCTTCACCGATACGCAGTATTTT	CASSRGDTFTDTQYF
NA	NA	TRBV10-3	TRBJ1-4	TGTGCCATCAGTGAATCAGACGGGTCTAATGAAAAACTGTTTTTT	CAISESDGSNEKLFF
NA	NA	TRBV5-5	TRBJ1-5	TGTGCCAGCAGCCATATAGCCCAGCATTTT	CASSHIAQHF
NA	TRBD1	TRBV6-5	TRBJ1-5	TGTGCCAGCAGGACAGGGGTAGCTCAGCCCCAGCATTTT	CASRTGVAQPQHF
once	TRBD2	TRBV5-1	TRBJ2-5	TGCGCCAGCACCACTAGCGGGGGGTCAGAGACCCAGTACTTC	CASTTSGGSETQYF
NA	TRBD1	TRBV9	TRBJ1-4	TGTGCCAGCAGCGTGGGACAGGGTGGTGAAAAACTGTTTTTT	CASSVGQGGEKLFF
NA	NA	TRBV7-2	TRBJ2-1	TGTGCCAGCAGCATAACAGGGATGGGCGACAATGAGCAGTTCTTC	CASSITGMGDNEQFF
NA	TRBD1	TRBV2	TRBJ1-2	TGTGCCAGCAGTGACAGGGGGCTTAACTATGGCTACACCTTC	CASSDRGLNYGYTF
NA	NA	TRBV28	TRBJ2-7	TGTGCCAGCAGCCTCCGCTCGAGGGAGCAGTACTTC	CASSLRSREQYF
NA	NA	TRBV12-3/TRBV12-4	TRBJ1-1	TGTGCCAGCAGTCAGTCTGAAGCTTTCTTT	CASSQSEAFF
NA	TRBD1	TRBV10-2	TRBJ1-2	TGCGCCAGCAGTGGAGGAACAGGGGGCTACCCCTTCTATGGCTACACCTTC	CASSGGTGGYPFYGYTF
NA	NA	TRBV4-2	TRBJ2-1	TGTGCCAGCAGCCAAGTCCTAGCCGGCACTGAGCAGTTCTTC	CASSQVLAGTEQFF
NA	NA	TRBV2	TRBJ1-3	TGTGCCAGCAGAGAAACAGGGAATACTGGAAACACCATATATTTT	CASRETGNTGNTIYF
NA	NA	TRBV30	TRBJ1-6	TGTGCCTGGAGTGTGTCCAATAATTCACCCCTCCACTTT	CAWSVSNNSPLHF
NA	NA	TRBV6-2/TRBV6-3	TRBJ1-5	TGTGCCAGCAGTGTTACAGCATTCAATCAGCCCCAGCATTTT	CASSVTAFNQPQHF
NA	NA	TRBV3-1/TRBV3-2	TRBJ1-4	TGTGCCAGCAGCCAGTTTGAAGAATCCCTCAGCTTAGGAGGGGAAAAACTGTTTTTT	CASSQFEESLSLGGEKLFF
NA	NA	TRBV27	TRBJ2-7	TGTGCCAGCAGTTTGCCAGGGCGGTACGAGCAGTACTTC	CASSLPGRYEQYF
NA	TRBD2	TRBV29-1	TRBJ2-7	TGCAGCGCTATGACTAGCGGGGGCTCCTACGAGCAGTACTTC	CSAMTSGGSYEQYF